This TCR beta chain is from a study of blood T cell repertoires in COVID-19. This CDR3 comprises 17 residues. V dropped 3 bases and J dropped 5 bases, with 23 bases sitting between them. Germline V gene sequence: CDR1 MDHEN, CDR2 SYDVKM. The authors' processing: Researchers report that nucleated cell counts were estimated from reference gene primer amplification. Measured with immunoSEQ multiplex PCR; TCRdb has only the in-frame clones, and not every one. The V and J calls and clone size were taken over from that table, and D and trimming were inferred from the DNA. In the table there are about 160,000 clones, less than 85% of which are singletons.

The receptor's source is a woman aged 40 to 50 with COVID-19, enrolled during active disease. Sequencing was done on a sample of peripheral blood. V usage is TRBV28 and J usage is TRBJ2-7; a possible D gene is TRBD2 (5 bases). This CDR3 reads CASSFIAGARSTNEQYF. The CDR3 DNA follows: TGTGCCAGCAGTTTTATTGCGGGCGCCCGGTCAACAAACGAGCAGTACTTC.